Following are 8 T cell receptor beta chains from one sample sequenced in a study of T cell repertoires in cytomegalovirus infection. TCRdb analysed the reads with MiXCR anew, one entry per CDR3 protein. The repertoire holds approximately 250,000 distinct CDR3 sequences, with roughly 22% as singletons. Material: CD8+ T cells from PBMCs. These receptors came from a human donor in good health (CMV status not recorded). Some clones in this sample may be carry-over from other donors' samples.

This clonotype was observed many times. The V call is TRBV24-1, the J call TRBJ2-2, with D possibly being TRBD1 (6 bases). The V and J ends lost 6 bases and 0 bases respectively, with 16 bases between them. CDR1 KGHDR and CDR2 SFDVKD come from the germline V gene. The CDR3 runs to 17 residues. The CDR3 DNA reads TGTGCCACCAGTACCCCCTCCACAGGGACGAACACCGGGGAGCTGTTTTTT. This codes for CATSTPSTGTNTGELFF.

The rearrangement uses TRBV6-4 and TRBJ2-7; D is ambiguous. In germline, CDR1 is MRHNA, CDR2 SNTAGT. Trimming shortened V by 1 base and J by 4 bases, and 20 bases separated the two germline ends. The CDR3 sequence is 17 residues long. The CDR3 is CASSDLQTPVIGYEQYF. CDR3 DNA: TGTGCCAGCAGTGACTTACAAACCCCAGTGATAGGGTACGAGCAGTACTTC.

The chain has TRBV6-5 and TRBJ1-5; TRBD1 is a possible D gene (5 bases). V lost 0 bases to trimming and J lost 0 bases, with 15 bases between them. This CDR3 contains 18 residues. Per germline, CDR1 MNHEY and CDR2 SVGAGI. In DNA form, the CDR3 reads TGTGCCAGCAGTTACTCGAATCTGGGACGCTATAGCAATCAGCCCCAGCATTTT. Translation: CASSYSNLGRYSNQPQHF.

The CDR3: CASKYGPPNTGELFF. The DNA for the CDR3 is TGTGCCAGCAAGTACGGACCTCCGAACACCGGGGAGCTGTTTTTT. This chain connects TRBV7-9 to TRBJ2-2; D uncertain. CDR1 is SEHNR, CDR2 FQNEAQ, per germline (reference sequence). This CDR3 has 15 residues. V was shortened by 7 bases and J by 0 bases, with 12 bases between the two germline ends.

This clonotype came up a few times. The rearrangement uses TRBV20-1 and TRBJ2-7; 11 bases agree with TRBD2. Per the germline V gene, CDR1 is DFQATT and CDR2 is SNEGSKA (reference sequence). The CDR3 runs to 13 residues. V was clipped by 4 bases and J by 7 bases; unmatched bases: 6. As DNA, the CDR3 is TGCAGTGCTACACTAGCGGGGGTGAATGAGCAGTACTTC. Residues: CSATLAGVNEQYF.

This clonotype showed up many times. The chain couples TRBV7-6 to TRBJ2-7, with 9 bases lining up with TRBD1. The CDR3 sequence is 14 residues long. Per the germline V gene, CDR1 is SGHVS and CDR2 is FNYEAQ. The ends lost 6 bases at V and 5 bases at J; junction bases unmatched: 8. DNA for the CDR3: TGTGCCAGCAGTGCCGGGACAGGGCGTGACGAGCAGTACTTC. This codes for CASSAGTGRDEQYF.

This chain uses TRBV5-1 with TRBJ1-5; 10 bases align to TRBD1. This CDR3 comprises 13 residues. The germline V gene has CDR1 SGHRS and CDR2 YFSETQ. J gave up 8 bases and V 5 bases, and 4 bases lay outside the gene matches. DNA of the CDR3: TGCGCCAGCAGTTGGGACAGGGGTGAGCCCCAGCATTTT. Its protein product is CASSWDRGEPQHF.

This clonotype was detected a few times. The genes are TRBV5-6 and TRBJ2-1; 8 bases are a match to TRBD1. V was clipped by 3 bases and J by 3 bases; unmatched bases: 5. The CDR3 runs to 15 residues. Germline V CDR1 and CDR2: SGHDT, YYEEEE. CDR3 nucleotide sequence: TGTGCCAGCAGCTGGCCAGGGGGCGGCTACAATGAGCAGTTCTTC. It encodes CASSWPGGGYNEQFF. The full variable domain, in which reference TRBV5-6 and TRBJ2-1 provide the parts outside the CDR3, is DAGVTQSPTHLIKTRGQQVTLRCSPKSGHDTVSWYQQALGQGPQFIFQYYEEEERQRGNFPDRFSGHQFPNYSSELNVNALLLGDSALYLCASSWPGGGYNEQFFGPGTRLTVL.